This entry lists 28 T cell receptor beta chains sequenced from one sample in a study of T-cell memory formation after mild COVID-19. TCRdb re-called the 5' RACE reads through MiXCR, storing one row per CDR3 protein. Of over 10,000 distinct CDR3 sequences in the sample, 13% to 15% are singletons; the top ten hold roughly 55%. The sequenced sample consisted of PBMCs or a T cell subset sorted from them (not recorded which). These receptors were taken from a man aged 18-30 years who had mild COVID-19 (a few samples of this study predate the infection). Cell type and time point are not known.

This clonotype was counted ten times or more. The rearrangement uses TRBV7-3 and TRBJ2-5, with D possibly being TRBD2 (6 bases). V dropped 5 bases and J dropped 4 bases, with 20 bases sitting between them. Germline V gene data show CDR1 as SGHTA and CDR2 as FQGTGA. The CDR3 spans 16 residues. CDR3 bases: TGTGCCAGCAGCCCGGGAGCGGTAGCGAAGTTAGAGACCCAGTACTTC. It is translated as CASSPGAVAKLETQYF.

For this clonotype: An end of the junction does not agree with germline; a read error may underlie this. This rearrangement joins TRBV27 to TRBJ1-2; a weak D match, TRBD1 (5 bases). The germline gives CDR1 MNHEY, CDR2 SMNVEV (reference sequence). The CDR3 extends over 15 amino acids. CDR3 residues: CSSSPGLEKGYGYTF. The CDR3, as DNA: TGTTCCAGTTCGCCCGGATTGGAGAAGGGGTATGGCTACACCTTC.

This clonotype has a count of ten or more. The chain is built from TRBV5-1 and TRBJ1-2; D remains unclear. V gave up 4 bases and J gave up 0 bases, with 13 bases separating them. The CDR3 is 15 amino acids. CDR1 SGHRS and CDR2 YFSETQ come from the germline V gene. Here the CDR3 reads CASSPRGLANYGYTF. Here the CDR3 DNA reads TGCGCCAGCAGCCCGAGAGGGTTAGCTAACTATGGCTACACCTTC.

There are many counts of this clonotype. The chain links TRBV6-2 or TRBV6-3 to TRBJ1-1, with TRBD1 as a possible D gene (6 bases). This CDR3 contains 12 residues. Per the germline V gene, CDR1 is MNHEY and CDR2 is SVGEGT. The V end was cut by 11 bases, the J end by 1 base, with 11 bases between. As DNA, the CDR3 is TGTGCCGGAAAGGGGGGGAACACTGAAGCTTTCTTT. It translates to CAGKGGNTEAFF.

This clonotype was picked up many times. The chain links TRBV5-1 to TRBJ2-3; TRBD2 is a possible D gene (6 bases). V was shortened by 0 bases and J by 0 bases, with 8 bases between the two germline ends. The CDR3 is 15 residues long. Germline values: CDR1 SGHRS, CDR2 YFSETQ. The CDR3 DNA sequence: TGCGCCAGCAGCTTGGATGGGGGGAGCACAGATACGCAGTATTTT. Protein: CASSLDGGSTDTQYF.

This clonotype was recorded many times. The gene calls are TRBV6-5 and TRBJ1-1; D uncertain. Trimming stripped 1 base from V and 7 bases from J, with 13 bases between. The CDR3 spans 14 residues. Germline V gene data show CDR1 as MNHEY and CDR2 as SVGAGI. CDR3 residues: CASSYYSDRDEAFF. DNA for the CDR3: TGTGCCAGCAGTTACTACAGCGACCGGGATGAAGCTTTCTTT.

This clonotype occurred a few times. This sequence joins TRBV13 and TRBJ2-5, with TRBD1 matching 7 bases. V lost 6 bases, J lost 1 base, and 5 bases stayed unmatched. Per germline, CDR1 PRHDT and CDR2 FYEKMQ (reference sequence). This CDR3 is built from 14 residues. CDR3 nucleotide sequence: TGTGCCAGCAGAGCACAGGGGAGCCAAGAGACCCAGTACTTC. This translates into CASRAQGSQETQYF. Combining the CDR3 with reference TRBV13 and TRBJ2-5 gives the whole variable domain AAGVIQSPRHLIKEKRETATLKCYPIPRHDTVYWYQQGPGQDPQFLISFYEKMQSDKGSIPDRFSAQQFSDYHSELNMSSLELGDSALYFCASRAQGSQETQYFGPGTRLLVL.

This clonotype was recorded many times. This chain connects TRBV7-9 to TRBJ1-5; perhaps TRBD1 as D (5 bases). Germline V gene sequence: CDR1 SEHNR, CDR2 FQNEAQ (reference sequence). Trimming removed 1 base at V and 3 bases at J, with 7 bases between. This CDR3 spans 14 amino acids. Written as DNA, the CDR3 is TGTGCCAGCAGCTTAGGAGGGACCAATCAGCCCCAGCATTTT. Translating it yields CASSLGGTNQPQHF. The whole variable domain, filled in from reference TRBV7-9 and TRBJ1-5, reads DTGVSQNPRHKITKRGQNVTFRCDPISEHNRLYWYRQTLGQGPEFLTYFQNEAQLEKSRLLSDRFSAERPKGSFSTLEIQRTEQGDSAMYLCASSLGGTNQPQHFGDGTRLSIL.

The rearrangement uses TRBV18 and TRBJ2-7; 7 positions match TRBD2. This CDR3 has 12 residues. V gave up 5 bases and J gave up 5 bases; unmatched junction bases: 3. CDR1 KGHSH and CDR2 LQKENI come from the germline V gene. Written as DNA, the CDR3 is TGTGCCAGCTCAACGCTAGCGGACGAGCAGTACTTC. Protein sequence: CASSTLADEQYF.

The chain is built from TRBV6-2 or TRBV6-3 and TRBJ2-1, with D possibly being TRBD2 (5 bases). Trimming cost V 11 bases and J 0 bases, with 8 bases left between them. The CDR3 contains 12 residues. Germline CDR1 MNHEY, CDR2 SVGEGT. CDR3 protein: CAWGDSYNEQFF. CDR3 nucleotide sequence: TGTGCCTGGGGAGACTCCTACAATGAGCAGTTCTTC.

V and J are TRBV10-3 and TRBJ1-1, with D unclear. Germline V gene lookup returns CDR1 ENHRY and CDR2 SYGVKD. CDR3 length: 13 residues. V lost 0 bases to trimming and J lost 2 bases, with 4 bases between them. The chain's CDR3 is CAISESVNTEAFF. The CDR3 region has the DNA TGTGCCATCAGTGAGTCGGTAAACACTGAAGCTTTCTTT.

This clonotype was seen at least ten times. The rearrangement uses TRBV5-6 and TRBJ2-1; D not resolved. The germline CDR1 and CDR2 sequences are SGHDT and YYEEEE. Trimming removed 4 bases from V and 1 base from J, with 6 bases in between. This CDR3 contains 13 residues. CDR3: CASSHPSYNEQFF. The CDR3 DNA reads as TGTGCCAGCAGCCATCCTTCCTACAATGAGCAGTTCTTC.

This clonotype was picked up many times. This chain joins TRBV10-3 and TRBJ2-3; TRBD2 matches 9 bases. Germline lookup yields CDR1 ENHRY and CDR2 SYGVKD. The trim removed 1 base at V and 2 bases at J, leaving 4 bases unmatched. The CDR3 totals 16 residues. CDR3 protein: CAISEWGGGATDTQYF. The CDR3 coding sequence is TGTGCCATCAGTGAGTGGGGCGGGGGGGCCACAGATACGCAGTATTTT.

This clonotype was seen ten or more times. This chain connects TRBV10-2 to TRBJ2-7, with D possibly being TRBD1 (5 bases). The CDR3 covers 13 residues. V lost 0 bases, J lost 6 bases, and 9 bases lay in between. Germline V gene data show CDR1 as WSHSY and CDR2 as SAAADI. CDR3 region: CASSESLRGEQYV. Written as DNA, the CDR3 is TGCGCCAGCAGTGAGTCGTTAAGGGGCGAGCAGTACGTC.

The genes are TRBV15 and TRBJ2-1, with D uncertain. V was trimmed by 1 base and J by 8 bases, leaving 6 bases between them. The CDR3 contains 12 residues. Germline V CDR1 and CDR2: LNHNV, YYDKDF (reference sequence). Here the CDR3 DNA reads TGTGCCACCAGCAGAGTAGAGGATGAGCAGTTCTTC. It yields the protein CATSRVEDEQFF. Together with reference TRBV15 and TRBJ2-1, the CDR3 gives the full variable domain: DAMVIQNPRYQVTQFGKPVTLSCSQTLNHNVMYWYQQKSSQAPKLLFHYYDKDFNNEADTPDNFQSRRPNTSFCFLDIRSPGLGDTAMYLCATSRVEDEQFFGPGTRLTVL.

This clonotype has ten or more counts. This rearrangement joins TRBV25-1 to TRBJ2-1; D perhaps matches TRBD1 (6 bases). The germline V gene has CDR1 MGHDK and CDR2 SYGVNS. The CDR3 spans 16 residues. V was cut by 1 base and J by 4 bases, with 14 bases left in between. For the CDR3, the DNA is TGTGCCAGCAGTGAATGGGCCGCACAGGGTTACAATGAGCAGTTCTTC. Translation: CASSEWAAQGYNEQFF.

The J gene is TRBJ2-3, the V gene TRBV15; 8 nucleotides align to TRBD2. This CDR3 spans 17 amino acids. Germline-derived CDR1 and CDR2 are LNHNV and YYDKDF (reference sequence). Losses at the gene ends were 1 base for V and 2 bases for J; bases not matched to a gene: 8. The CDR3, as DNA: TGTGCCACCAGCAGAGGTATCGGGGGGGCCCACACAGATACGCAGTATTTT. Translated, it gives CATSRGIGGAHTDTQYF. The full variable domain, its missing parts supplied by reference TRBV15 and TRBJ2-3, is DAMVIQNPRYQVTQFGKPVTLSCSQTLNHNVMYWYQQKSSQAPKLLFHYYDKDFNNEADTPDNFQSRRPNTSFCFLDIRSPGLGDTAMYLCATSRGIGGAHTDTQYFGPGTRLTVL.

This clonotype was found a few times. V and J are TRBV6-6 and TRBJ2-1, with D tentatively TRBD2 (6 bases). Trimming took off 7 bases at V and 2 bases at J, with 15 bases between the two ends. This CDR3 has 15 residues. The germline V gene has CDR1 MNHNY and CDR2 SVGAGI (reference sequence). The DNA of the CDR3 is TGTGCCAGCACCCGGCGGGACTCCCCCTACAATGAGCAGTTCTTC. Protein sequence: CASTRRDSPYNEQFF.

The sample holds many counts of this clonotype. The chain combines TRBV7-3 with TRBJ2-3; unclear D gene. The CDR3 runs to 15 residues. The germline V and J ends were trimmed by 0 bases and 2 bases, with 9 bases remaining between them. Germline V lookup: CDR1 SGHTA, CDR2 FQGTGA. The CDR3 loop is CASSLTGSHTDTQYF. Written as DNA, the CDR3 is TGTGCCAGCAGCTTAACGGGTAGCCACACAGATACGCAGTATTTT. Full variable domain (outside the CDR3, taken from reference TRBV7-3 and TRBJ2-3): GAGVSQTPSNKVTEKGKYVELRCDPISGHTALYWYRQSLGQGPEFLIYFQGTGAADDSGLPNDRFFAVRPEGSVSTLKIQRTERGDSAVYLCASSLTGSHTDTQYFGPGTRLTVL.

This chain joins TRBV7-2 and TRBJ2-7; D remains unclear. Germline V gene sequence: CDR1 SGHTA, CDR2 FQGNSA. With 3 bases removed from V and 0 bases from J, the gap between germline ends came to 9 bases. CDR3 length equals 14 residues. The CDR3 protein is CASSFRISSYEQYF. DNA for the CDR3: TGTGCCAGCAGCTTCCGGATCAGCTCCTACGAGCAGTACTTC. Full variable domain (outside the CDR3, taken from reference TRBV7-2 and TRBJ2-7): GAGVSQSPSNKVTEKGKDVELRCDPISGHTALYWYRQSLGQGLEFLIYFQGNSAPDKSGLPSDRFSAERTGGSVSTLTIQRTQQEDSAVYLCASSFRISSYEQYFGPGTRLTVT.

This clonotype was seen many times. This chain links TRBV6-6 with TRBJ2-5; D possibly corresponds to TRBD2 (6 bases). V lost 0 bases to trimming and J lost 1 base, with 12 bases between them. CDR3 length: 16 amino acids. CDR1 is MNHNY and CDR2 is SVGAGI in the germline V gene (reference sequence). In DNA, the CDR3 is TGTGCCAGCAGTTACTCCCAGCGGGCGAGCCAAGAGACCCAGTACTTC. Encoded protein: CASSYSQRASQETQYF.

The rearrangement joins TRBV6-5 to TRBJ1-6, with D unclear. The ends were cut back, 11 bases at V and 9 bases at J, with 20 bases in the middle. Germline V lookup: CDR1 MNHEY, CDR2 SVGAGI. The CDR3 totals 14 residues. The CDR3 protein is CARRVGGSGSPLHF. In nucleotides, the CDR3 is TGTGCCCGTCGAGTCGGAGGTTCGGGTTCACCCCTCCACTTT.

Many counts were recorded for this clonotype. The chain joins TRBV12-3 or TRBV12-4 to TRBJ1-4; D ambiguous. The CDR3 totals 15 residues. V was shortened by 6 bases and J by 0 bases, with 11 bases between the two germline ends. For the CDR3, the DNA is TGTGCCAGCAGGGGCTCGGGCCCAACTAATGAAAAACTGTTTTTT. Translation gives CASRGSGPTNEKLFF.

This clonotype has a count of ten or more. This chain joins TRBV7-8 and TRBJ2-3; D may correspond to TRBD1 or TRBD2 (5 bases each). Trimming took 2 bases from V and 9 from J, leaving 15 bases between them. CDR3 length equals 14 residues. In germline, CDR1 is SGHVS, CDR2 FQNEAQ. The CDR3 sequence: CASSLSGGLGTQYF. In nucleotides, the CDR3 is TGTGCCAGCAGCTTAAGTGGGGGTCTAGGCACGCAGTATTTT.

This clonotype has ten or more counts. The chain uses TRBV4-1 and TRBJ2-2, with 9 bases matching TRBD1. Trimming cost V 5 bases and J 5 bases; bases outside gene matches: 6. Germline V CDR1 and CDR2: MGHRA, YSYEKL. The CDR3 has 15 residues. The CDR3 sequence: CASSLGTGRTGELFF. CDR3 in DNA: TGCGCCAGCAGCTTAGGGACAGGGAGGACCGGGGAGCTGTTTTTT.

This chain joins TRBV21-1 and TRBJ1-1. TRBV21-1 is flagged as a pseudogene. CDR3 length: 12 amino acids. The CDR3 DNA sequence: TGTGCCAGCAGCAGAAGGAACACTGAAGCTTTCTTT. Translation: CASSRRNTEAFF.

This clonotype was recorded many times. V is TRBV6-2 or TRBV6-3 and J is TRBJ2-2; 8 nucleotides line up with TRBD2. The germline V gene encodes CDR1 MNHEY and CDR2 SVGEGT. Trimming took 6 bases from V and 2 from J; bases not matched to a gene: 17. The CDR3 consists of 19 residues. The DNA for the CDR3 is TGTGCCAGCAGACGACGGCTAGGTCCTAGCGGGCCTAACACCGGGGAGCTGTTTTTT. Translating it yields CASRRRLGPSGPNTGELFF.

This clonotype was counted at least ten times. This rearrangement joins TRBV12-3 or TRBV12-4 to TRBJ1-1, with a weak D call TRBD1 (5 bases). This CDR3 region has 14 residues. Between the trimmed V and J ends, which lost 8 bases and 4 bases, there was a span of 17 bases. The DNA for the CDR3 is TGTGCCAGCCTTAATCCGGACGGGACCACTGAAGCTTTCTTT. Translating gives CASLNPDGTTEAFF.